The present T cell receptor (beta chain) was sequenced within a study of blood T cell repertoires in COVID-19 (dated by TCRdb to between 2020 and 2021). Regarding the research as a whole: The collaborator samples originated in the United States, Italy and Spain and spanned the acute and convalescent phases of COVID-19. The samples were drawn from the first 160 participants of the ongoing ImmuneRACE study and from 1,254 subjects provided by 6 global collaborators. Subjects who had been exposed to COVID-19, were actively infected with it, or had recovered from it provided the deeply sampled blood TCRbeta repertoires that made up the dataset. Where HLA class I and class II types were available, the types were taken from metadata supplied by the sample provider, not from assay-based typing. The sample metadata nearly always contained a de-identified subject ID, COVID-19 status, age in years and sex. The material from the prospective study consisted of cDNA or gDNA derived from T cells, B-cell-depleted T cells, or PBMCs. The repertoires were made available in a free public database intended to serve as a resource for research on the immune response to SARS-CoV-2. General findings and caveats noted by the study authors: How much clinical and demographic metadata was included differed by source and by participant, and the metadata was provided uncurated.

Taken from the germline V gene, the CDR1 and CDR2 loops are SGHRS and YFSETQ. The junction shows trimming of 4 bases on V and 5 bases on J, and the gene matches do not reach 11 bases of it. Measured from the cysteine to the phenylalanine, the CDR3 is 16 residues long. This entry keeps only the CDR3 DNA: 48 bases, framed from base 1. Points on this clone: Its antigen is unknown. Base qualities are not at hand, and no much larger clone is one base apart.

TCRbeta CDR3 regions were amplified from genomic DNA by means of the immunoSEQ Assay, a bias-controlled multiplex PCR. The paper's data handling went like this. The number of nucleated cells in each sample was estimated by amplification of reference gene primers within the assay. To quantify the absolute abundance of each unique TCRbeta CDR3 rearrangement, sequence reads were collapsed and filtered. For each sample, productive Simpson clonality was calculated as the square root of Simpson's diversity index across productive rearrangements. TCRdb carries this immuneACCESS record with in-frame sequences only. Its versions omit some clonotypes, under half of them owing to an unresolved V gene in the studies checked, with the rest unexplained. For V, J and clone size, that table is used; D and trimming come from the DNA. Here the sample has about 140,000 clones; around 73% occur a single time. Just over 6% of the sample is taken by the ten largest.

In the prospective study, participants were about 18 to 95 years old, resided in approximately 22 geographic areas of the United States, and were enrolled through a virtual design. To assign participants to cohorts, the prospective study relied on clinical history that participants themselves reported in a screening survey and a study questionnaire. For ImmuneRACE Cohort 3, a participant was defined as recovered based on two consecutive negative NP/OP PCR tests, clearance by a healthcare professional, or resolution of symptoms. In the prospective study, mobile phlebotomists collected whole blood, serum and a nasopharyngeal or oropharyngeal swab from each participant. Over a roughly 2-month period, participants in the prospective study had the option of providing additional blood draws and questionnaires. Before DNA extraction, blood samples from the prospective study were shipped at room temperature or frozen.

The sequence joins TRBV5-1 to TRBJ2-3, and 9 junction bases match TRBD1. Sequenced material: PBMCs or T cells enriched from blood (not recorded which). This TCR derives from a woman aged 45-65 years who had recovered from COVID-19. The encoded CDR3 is CASSLSGTGFRDTQYF. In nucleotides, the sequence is TGCGCCAGCAGCCTTTCCGGGACAGGGTTCCGAGATACGCAGTATTTT.